A selection of T cell receptor beta chains follows, all from one sample in a study of regulatory T cells in long-lasting Graves disease. TCRdb analysed the multiplex PCR reads with MiXCR anew, one entry per CDR3 protein. The profile covers about 420,000 distinct CDR3 sequences, with about 25% appearing a single time and about a quarter taken by the ten largest. The sample was peripheral blood mononuclear cells (PBMCs), taken when the disease was refractory, from a patient treated with antithyroid drugs. The origin of the receptors is a female donor with Graves disease. The CDR3 runs from the conserved cysteine through the conserved F or W. D genes are given only for firm matches. Clone size is stated in some rows and not others, as once, few, many or a class when expanded.

D gene	V gene	clone size	J gene	CDR3 protein	CDR3 DNA
TRBD2	TRBV9	few	TRBJ2-7	CASSAHRGTSGYYEQYF	TGTGCCAGCAGCGCCCACCGGGGGACTAGCGGATACTACGAGCAGTACTTC
-	TRBV10-3	few	TRBJ1-3	CAISVLSGNTIYF	TGTGCCATCAGTGTTCTCTCTGGAAACACCATATATTTT
-	TRBV19	many	TRBJ1-2	CASSPLGDGYTF	TGTGCCAGCAGCCCCTTAGGGGATGGCTACACCTTC
-	TRBV3-1	-	TRBJ1-2	CASSPTVIANYGYTF	TGTGCCAGCAGCCCGACGGTGATCGCTAACTATGGCTACACCTTC
-	TRBV29-1	few	TRBJ2-4	CSVVGAKNIQYF	TGCAGCGTTGTGGGGGCCAAAAACATTCAGTACTTC
-	TRBV30	many	TRBJ1-6	CAWSVQGTSPLHF	TGTGCCTGGAGTGTACAGGGAACCTCACCCCTCCACTTT
-	TRBV7-9	few	TRBJ1-4	CASSLTRGTNEKLFF	TGTGCCAGCAGCTTGACACGAGGAACTAATGAAAAACTGTTTTTT
TRBD1	TRBV28	-	TRBJ1-2	CASSLGTGRSGYTF	TGTGCCAGCAGTTTGGGGACAGGGAGAAGTGGCTACACCTTC
-	TRBV20-1	-	TRBJ2-7	CSARSSEQSSYEQYF	TGCAGTGCTAGAAGCTCCGAGCAGTCCTCCTACGAGCAGTACTTC
TRBD2	TRBV2	many	TRBJ2-7	CASSGGTSDSYEQYF	TGTGCCAGCAGTGGCGGGACTAGCGACTCCTACGAGCAGTACTTC
-	TRBV5-1	many	TRBJ2-2	CASSLERADTGELFF	TGCGCCAGCAGCTTGGAGCGAGCGGACACCGGGGAGCTGTTTTTT
-	TRBV9	few	TRBJ1-5	CASSVYPGPDQPQHF	TGTGCCAGCAGCGTATATCCAGGGCCAGATCAGCCCCAGCATTTT
-	TRBV28	many	TRBJ1-1	CASSPSTGHEAFF	TGTGCCAGCAGTCCCTCGACAGGACATGAAGCTTTCTTT
TRBD2	TRBV5-1	few	TRBJ2-6	CASSWATAKSGGSLSGANVLTF	TGCGCCAGCAGCTGGGCCACAGCCAAAAGCGGCGGGAGTCTTTCTGGGGCCAACGTCCTGACTTTC
-	TRBV6-2/TRBV6-3	-	TRBJ2-4	CASRTGQKRHIQYF	TGTGCCAGCAGAACGGGACAAAAGAGACACATTCAGTACTTC
TRBD2	TRBV2	many	TRBJ2-3	CASSERLAEFDTQYF	TGTGCCAGCAGTGAACGACTAGCGGAATTCGATACGCAGTATTTT
TRBD2	TRBV11-3	few	TRBJ2-7	CASSRAGVGEQYF	TGTGCCAGCAGCCGCGCGGGAGTGGGGGAGCAGTACTTC
TRBD1	TRBV20-1	few	TRBJ1-6	CSARQGGQTNNSPLHF	TGCAGTGCTAGACAGGGGGGGCAGACTAATAATTCACCCCTCCACTTT
TRBD1	TRBV19	few	TRBJ1-2	CASSASQTGLGYTF	TGTGCCAGTAGTGCAAGCCAGACAGGGCTCGGCTACACCTTC
-	TRBV2	many	TRBJ2-6	CASMGNSGANVLTF	TGTGCCAGCATGGGAAACTCTGGGGCCAACGTCCTGACTTTC
TRBD1	TRBV11-1	many	TRBJ2-5	CASSPRDRTKETQYF	TGTGCCAGCAGCCCCAGGGACAGAACTAAAGAGACCCAGTACTTC
-	TRBV27	-	TRBJ2-7	CASSPDTIYEQYF	TGTGCCAGCAGTCCGGACACTATATACGAGCAGTACTTC
-	TRBV2	-	TRBJ1-3	CASSEEAGVYGNTIYF	TGTGCCAGCAGTGAAGAAGCTGGGGTTTATGGAAACACCATATATTTT
-	TRBV30	many	TRBJ2-5	CAWIQAETQYF	TGTGCCTGGATTCAGGCGGAGACCCAGTACTTC
-	TRBV28	many	TRBJ2-5	CASSPTREKGGEETQYF	TGTGCCAGCAGTCCGACTAGGGAGAAGGGAGGAGAAGAGACCCAGTACTTC
-	TRBV9	few	TRBJ2-7	CASSSRDEGNPYEQYF	TGTGCCAGCAGCTCCCGGGACGAGGGAAACCCCTACGAGCAGTACTTC
-	TRBV20-1	-	TRBJ2-4	CSALRDSKNIQYF	TGCAGTGCGTTGCGGGATAGCAAAAACATTCAGTACTTC
-	TRBV6-2/TRBV6-3	once	TRBJ1-1	CASTVGGEAFF	TGTGCCAGCACCGTGGGGGGTGAAGCTTTCTTT
-	TRBV29-1	-	TRBJ1-1	CSVADSPEAFF	TGCAGCGTTGCCGACAGCCCTGAAGCTTTCTTT
-	TRBV29-1	-	TRBJ2-7	CSVVAGTPYEQYF	TGCAGCGTTGTTGCGGGCACCCCCTACGAGCAGTACTTC
TRBD2	TRBV7-8	few	TRBJ2-2	CASSRGLAGVSGELFF	TGTGCCAGCAGCCGAGGACTAGCGGGAGTATCCGGGGAGCTGTTTTTT
-	TRBV15	many	TRBJ1-5	CATSSDEGQPQHF	TGTGCCACCAGCAGTGACGAGGGCCAGCCCCAGCATTTT
-	TRBV20-1	-	TRBJ2-1	CSARDPDLLTYNEQFF	TGCAGTGCTAGAGATCCGGATTTACTAACCTACAATGAGCAGTTCTTC
-	TRBV5-5	-	TRBJ1-1	CASSLNPTETTEAFF	TGTGCCAGCAGCTTAAACCCGACAGAGACCACTGAAGCTTTCTTT
-	TRBV29-1	many	TRBJ2-6	CSVGGTGANVLTF	TGCAGCGTCGGGGGTACTGGGGCCAACGTCCTGACTTTC
TRBD2	TRBV3-1	many	TRBJ2-5	CASSQGEGSGTPGQETQYF	TGTGCCAGCAGCCAAGGGGAAGGGAGCGGGACCCCGGGGCAAGAGACCCAGTACTTC
-	TRBV6-1	few	TRBJ2-7	CASSESGRDYEQYF	TGTGCCAGCAGTGAGTCGGGCCGCGACTACGAGCAGTACTTC
-	TRBV7-2	-	TRBJ1-3	CAWGGSGNTIYF	TGTGCCTGGGGGGGGAGTGGAAACACCATATATTTT
TRBD1	TRBV6-1	few	TRBJ2-7	CASSKQGRKFHEQYF	TGTGCCAGCAGTAAACAGGGGCGAAAATTCCACGAGCAGTACTTC
-	TRBV6-2/TRBV6-3	once	TRBJ2-2	CASSYLTGTGNTGELFF	TGTGCCAGCAGTTATCTCACGGGGACGGGGAACACCGGGGAGCTGTTTTTT
TRBD1	TRBV28	-	TRBJ2-3	CASSLWGTGGTDTQYF	TGTGCCAGCAGTTTATGGGGGACAGGGGGCACAGATACGCAGTATTTT
-	TRBV10-3	-	TRBJ1-5	CAISDGSNQPQHF	TGTGCCATCAGTGATGGGAGCAATCAGCCCCAGCATTTT
-	TRBV7-9	-	TRBJ1-3	CASSFTFHGSTLGNTIYF	TGTGCCAGCAGCTTTACATTCCATGGCTCCACCTTGGGAAACACCATATATTTT
-	TRBV11-2	-	TRBJ2-3	CASSPGTTSTDTQYF	TGTGCCAGCAGCCCAGGGACAACTAGCACAGATACGCAGTATTTT
-	TRBV7-9	-	TRBJ2-2	CASTWWGQNTGELFF	TGTGCCAGCACCTGGTGGGGACAGAACACCGGGGAGCTGTTTTTT
-	TRBV20-1	few	TRBJ2-2	CSARAQLANTGELFF	TGCAGTGCTAGAGCCCAGTTAGCGAACACCGGGGAGCTGTTTTTT
-	TRBV10-3	-	TRBJ1-2	CAISESTQYYGYTF	TGTGCCATCAGTGAGTCGACCCAGTACTATGGCTACACCTTC
TRBD2	TRBV5-1	-	TRBJ2-7	CASSLRLAGPTNEQYF	TGCGCCAGCAGCTTGAGGCTAGCGGGACCCACTAACGAGCAGTACTTC
-	TRBV6-1	few	TRBJ1-5	CASGGGGGYQPQHF	TGTGCCAGCGGCGGTGGTGGGGGGTATCAGCCCCAGCATTTT
TRBD1	TRBV7-2	few	TRBJ1-1	CASSLRQGAAFF	TGTGCCAGCAGCTTAAGACAGGGGGCAGCTTTCTTT
TRBD2	TRBV25-1	many	TRBJ2-5	CASSPPLAGVGETQYF	TGTGCCAGCAGTCCACCACTAGCGGGAGTGGGAGAGACCCAGTACTTC
TRBD2	TRBV3-1	few	TRBJ2-7	CASSRGGILRIEQYF	TGTGCCAGCAGCCGCGGGGGGATACTCCGCATCGAGCAGTACTTC
-	TRBV10-3	-	TRBJ2-7	CAISELRDEQYF	TGTGCCATCAGCGAGCTCAGGGACGAGCAGTACTTC